This TCR beta chain was sequenced during a study of blood T cell repertoires in COVID-19 (dated by TCRdb to 2018 to 2020). Notes on the research overall: Samples from collaborators originated in the United States, Italy and Spain and spanned both the acute and convalescent phases of COVID-19. The repertoires were released in a freely available public database intended as a resource for research on the immune response to SARS-CoV-2. Deeply sampled blood TCRbeta repertoires from subjects exposed to, actively infected with, or recovered from COVID-19 were included in the dataset. Where available, HLA class I and class II types were taken from metadata supplied by the sample provider and were not determined by assay-based typing. The sample metadata nearly always contained a de-identified subject ID, COVID-19 status, age in years and sex. The samples were drawn from the first 160 participants of the ongoing ImmuneRACE study and from 1,254 subjects provided by 6 global collaborators. The material from the prospective study consisted of cDNA or gDNA derived from T cells, B-cell-depleted T cells, or PBMCs.

Comment on this clone: Its binding antigen is unknown. One base away there is no much larger clone; base qualities are not given.

TCRbeta CDR3 regions were amplified from genomic DNA by means of the immunoSEQ Assay, a bias-controlled multiplex PCR. From the authors' description of their analysis: The number of nucleated cells in each sample was estimated from the amplification of reference gene primers within the assay. To quantify the absolute abundance of each unique TCRbeta CDR3 rearrangement, sequence reads were collapsed and filtered. For each sample, productive Simpson clonality was calculated as the square root of Simpson's diversity index over productive rearrangements. What TCRdb holds here is the immuneACCESS table cut down to in-frame rearrangements. Part of the clones is not present; checked against another copy, under half of the missing clones reflect an unresolved V gene, and the others are unexplained. That table furnishes V, J and clone size, whereas the DNA furnished D and trimming. Here the sample has around 150,000 clones; roughly four fifths occur a single time. The ten biggest clones cover under 9.5% of the sample.

CDR1 SGHRS and CDR2 YFSETQ were looked up in the germline V gene. Trimming takes 3 bases from V and 4 bases from J, and the germline ends sit 17 bases apart. Spanning cysteine to phenylalanine, the CDR3 consists of 15 amino acids. This entry keeps only the CDR3 DNA: 45 bases, framed from base 1. The collaborating institutions used their own protocols to collect whole blood in K2EDTA tubes. Collaborator samples were shipped for TCRbeta analysis as frozen whole blood, isolated PBMCs, or DNA extracted from either sample type. What the authors observed across the whole study: Clinical and demographic metadata were provided uncurated, with the amount varying by source and participant.

Sequencing was carried out using peripheral blood. The V and J segments used are TRBV5-1 and TRBJ2-7; a tentative D match to TRBD2 spans 6 bases. The clonotype originates from a woman of 80 years or more in a cohort sampled during active or convalescent COVID-19. For the CDR3, the sequence is CASSSGRGDSYEQYF. The DNA sequence is TGCGCCAGCAGCTCCGGGCGAGGGGACTCTTACGAGCAGTACTTC.